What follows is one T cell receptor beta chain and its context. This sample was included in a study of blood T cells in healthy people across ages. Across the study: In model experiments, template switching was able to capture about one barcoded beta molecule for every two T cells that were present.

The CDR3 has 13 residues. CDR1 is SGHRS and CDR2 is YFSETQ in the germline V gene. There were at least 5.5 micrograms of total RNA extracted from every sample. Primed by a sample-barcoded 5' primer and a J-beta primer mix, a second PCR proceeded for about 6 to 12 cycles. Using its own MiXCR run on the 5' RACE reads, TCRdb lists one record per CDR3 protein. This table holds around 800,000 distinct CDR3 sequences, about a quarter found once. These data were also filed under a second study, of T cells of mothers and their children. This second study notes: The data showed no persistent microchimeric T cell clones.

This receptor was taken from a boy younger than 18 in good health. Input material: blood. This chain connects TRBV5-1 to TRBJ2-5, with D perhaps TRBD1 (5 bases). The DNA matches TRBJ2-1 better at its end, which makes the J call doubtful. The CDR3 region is CASSLVSAQGQFF. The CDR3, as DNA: TGCGCCAGCAGCTTGGTATCAGCTCAGGGGCAGTTCTTC.